A single sample is the source of the 19 T cell receptor beta chains below, sequenced in a study of CD8+CD57+ T cells in acquired aplastic anemia. Genomic DNA acted as the template from which TCR beta VDJ combination and CDR3 sequence profiling were carried out. MiXCR, run by TCRdb on the reads, gives a single entry per CDR3 protein. The sample shows under 200,000 distinct CDR3 sequences, approximately 48% of them seen only once. Sequencing was done on patients that had shown CD8+CD57+ cell expansion by flow cytometry. The sequencing sample was made of sorted CD4+, CD8+, or CD8+CD57+ T cells (not recorded which) from PBMCs. All receptors come from a human donor with aplastic anemia.

The chain joins TRBV20-1 to TRBJ2-2, with TRBD2 matching over 7 bases. The germline V gene encodes CDR1 DFQATT and CDR2 SNEGSKA (reference sequence). V lost 0 bases, J lost 2 bases, and 3 bases stayed unmatched. This CDR3 is built from 15 residues. The CDR3 reads CSARDLAVNTGELFF. CDR3 DNA: TGCAGTGCTAGAGATCTAGCGGTAAACACCGGGGAGCTGTTTTTT.

Note on this clonotype: Given a much more abundant clone one base away, this may be a read error. The V gene is TRBV19, the J gene TRBJ2-4; no clear D gene. Trimming removed 1 base at V and 0 bases at J, with 7 bases between. Germline-derived CDR1 and CDR2 are LNHDA and SQIVND (reference sequence). This CDR3 spans 15 amino acids. CDR3 in amino acids: CASSIVVGAKNIQYF. The CDR3 nucleotides read TGTGCCAGTAGTATAGTGGTGGGAGCCAAAAACATTCAGTACTTC. The full variable domain, completed using reference TRBV19 and TRBJ2-4, is DGGITQSPKYLFRKEGQNVTLSCEQNLNHDAMYWYRQDPGQGLRLIYYSQIVNDFQKGDIAEGYSVSREKKESFPLTVTSAQKNPTAFYLCASSIVVGAKNIQYFGAGTRLSVL.

Of note for this clonotype: Since no conserved phenylalanine or tryptophan closes the CDR3, a read error is the likely cause. The V and J genes are TRBV7-3 and TRBJ1-5; D is unresolved. CDR3 length: 12 amino acids. CDR1 is SGHTA and CDR2 is FQGTGA in the germline V gene. The CDR3 reads CAKDTDNQPQHS. In nucleotides, the CDR3 is TGTGCTAAAGACACGGACAATCAGCCCCAGCATTCA.

This clonotype has a count of ten or more. This chain links TRBV6-1 with TRBJ2-7; 7 bases map to TRBD1. CDR3 length equals 14 residues. The J segment lost 0 bases and the V segment lost 11 bases, leaving 10 bases of the junction unmatched. Per germline, CDR1 MNHNS and CDR2 SASEGT. CDR3 bases: TGTGCCGCCCCAGAGGGGGCTAGCTCCTACGAGCAGTACTTC. Translation gives CAAPEGASSYEQYF.

This clonotype was seen a handful of times. The chain joins TRBV20-1 to TRBJ2-5; 8 nucleotides agree with TRBD1. Germline V gene sequence: CDR1 DFQATT, CDR2 SNEGSKA (reference sequence). The CDR3 has 13 amino acids. Unmatched junction bases numbered 6, after V lost 4 bases and J lost 5 bases. The CDR3 nucleotides read TGCAGTGCTAACGGACAGGGCTACGAGACCCAGTACTTC. Its translation: CSANGQGYETQYF.

In this sample, this clonotype turned up many times. The chain couples TRBV20-1 to TRBJ2-5, with D possibly TRBD1 on 5 matching bases. The V gene's germline CDR1 is DFQATT and CDR2 SNEGSKA (reference sequence). The CDR3 has 12 residues. V gave up 6 bases and J gave up 2 bases, with 10 bases separating them. The CDR3 DNA sequence: TGCAGTGCATCAGGGTCACAAGAGACCCAGTACTTC. Protein product: CSASGSQETQYF.

This clonotype turned up a few times. This chain links TRBV6-1 with TRBJ2-2, with D possibly matching TRBD2 (7 bases). CDR1 and CDR2 from the germline V gene are MNHNS and SASEGT. The CDR3 runs to 16 residues. V was pared by 4 bases and J by 10 bases, with 22 bases between. DNA for the CDR3: TGTGCCAGCAGTGGGTTCTCGGGGGGCCTCTTAGTGGAGCTGTTTTTT. Translated, it gives CASSGFSGGLLVELFF.

This clonotype was found a few times. V usage is TRBV24-1 and J usage is TRBJ2-1, with D maybe TRBD1 (6 bases). Germline V gives CDR1 KGHDR, CDR2 SFDVKD. V was pared by 4 bases and J by 4 bases, with 13 bases between. The CDR3 extends over 15 amino acids. CDR3 DNA sequence: TGTGCCACCAGTGACCCAGGGGCTACATACAATGAGCAGTTCTTC. It yields the protein CATSDPGATYNEQFF.

The rearrangement links TRBV19 to TRBJ2-7, with unresolved D. The CDR3 extends over 13 amino acids. Germline V gene sequence: CDR1 LNHDA, CDR2 SQIVND (reference sequence). V gave up 2 bases and J gave up 4 bases, with 9 bases separating them. CDR3 region: CASSILDGYEQYF. Written as DNA, the CDR3 is TGTGCCAGTAGTATACTGGATGGGTACGAGCAGTACTTC. Complete variable domain (other parts from reference TRBV19 and TRBJ2-7): DGGITQSPKYLFRKEGQNVTLSCEQNLNHDAMYWYRQDPGQGLRLIYYSQIVNDFQKGDIAEGYSVSREKKESFPLTVTSAQKNPTAFYLCASSILDGYEQYFGPGTRLTVT.

This clonotype was observed a handful of times. A read error may produce the germline difference seen at one junction end. The chain carries TRBV2 and TRBJ1-3; a possible D gene is TRBD1 (6 bases). CDR1 and CDR2 (germline): SNHLY, FYNNEI. CDR3 length: 14 amino acids. DNA of the CDR3: TGCGCCAGCAGCCATCGACAGGCCGGAAACACCATATATTTT. Encoded protein: CASSHRQAGNTIYF.

J is TRBJ2-6 and V is TRBV10-3; 7 nucleotides line up with TRBD1. The junction had 14 bases not matched to a gene; V was cut back by 6 bases and J by 15 bases. This CDR3 contains 14 residues. CDR1 ENHRY and CDR2 SYGVKD come from the germline V gene. The CDR3 DNA reads TGTGCCATCAGCCCGACCGGGACAGCTAAGGCCCTGACTTTC. This gives the protein CAISPTGTAKALTF.

This sequence joins TRBV7-3 and TRBJ1-2; TRBD1 matches 7 bases. Germline CDR1 is SGHTA and CDR2 is FQGTGA. The CDR3 is 13 amino acids. The V segment lost 5 bases and the J segment 5 bases; nucleotides outside the gene matches: 5. CDR3 in DNA: TGTGCCAGCAGCGCGGGACAGAATTATGGCTACACCTTC. Translation: CASSAGQNYGYTF.

The V and J genes are TRBV7-9 and TRBJ1-1; D is uncertain. Germline V gene lookup returns CDR1 SEHNR and CDR2 FQNEAQ (reference sequence). The CDR3 is 13 amino acids. The V end lost 1 base, the J end lost 6 bases, and 9 bases lay between the germline ends. CDR3 residues: CASSLVREAEAFF. Here the CDR3 DNA reads TGTGCCAGCAGCTTAGTTCGGGAGGCTGAAGCTTTCTTT.

A remark on this clonotype: A much larger clone lies a single base off, so this may be a read error. The chain is built from TRBV5-6 and TRBJ2-3; perhaps TRBD1 as D (6 bases). Trimming took off 1 base at V and 9 bases at J, with 12 bases between the two ends. Germline CDR1 SGHDT, CDR2 YYEEEE. This CDR3 is 13 amino acids long. The CDR3 protein is CASSLKGTKTQYF. The CDR3 nucleotides are TGTGCCAGCAGCTTGAAAGGGACAAAAACGCAGTATTTT.

This clonotype was recorded at least ten times. CDR3: CSALGQGLYEQYF. The DNA for the CDR3 is TGCAGTGCGCTGGGACAGGGGTTGTACGAGCAGTACTTC. V is TRBV20-1 and J is TRBJ2-7; 10 bases match TRBD1. Germline CDR1 DFQATT, CDR2 SNEGSKA (reference sequence). The CDR3 runs 13 residues. V was pared by 6 bases and J by 4 bases, with 6 bases of the junction left unmatched.

This clonotype came up many times. The rearrangement links TRBV5-1 to TRBJ1-1; no clear D. V was cut by 1 base and J by 0 bases, with 13 bases left in between. Germline assignment: CDR1 SGHRS and CDR2 YFSETQ. This CDR3 spans 16 amino acids. CDR3 sequence reads: CASSLIGSLLNTEAFF. The DNA for the CDR3 is TGCGCCAGCAGCTTGATCGGCAGTCTCTTGAACACTGAAGCTTTCTTT.

The DNA for the CDR3 is TGCAGTGCTAGAAGGACAGGGGAGACCCAGTACTTC. Amino acids: CSARRTGETQYF. V and J are TRBV20-1 and TRBJ2-5, with 8 positions matching TRBD1. This CDR3 has 12 amino acids. V gave up 2 bases and J gave up 5 bases; unmatched junction bases: 1. In germline, CDR1 is DFQATT, CDR2 SNEGSKA (reference sequence).

Comment on this clonotype: A read error is possible here, since a much larger clone lies one base away. The chain couples TRBV5-1 to TRBJ2-5, with D possibly matching TRBD2 (6 bases). Trimming stripped 6 bases from V and 4 bases from J, with 16 bases between. CDR1 is SGHRS, CDR2 YFSETQ, per germline. The CDR3 sequence is 14 residues long. The CDR3 DNA is TGCGCCAGCACCGGGGAGCGAGCGGGAGAGACCCAGTACTTC. Translating it yields CASTGERAGETQYF.

The chain couples TRBV19 to TRBJ2-3; D may be TRBD1 (5 bases). The CDR3 sequence is 15 residues long. Germline CDR1 is LNHDA and CDR2 is SQIVND (reference sequence). V was shortened by 3 bases and J by 1 base, with 11 bases between the two germline ends. CDR3 sequence (DNA): TGTGCCAGTAGTATTCAAGCAGGGCGCACAGATACGCAGTATTTT. Protein product: CASSIQAGRTDTQYF.